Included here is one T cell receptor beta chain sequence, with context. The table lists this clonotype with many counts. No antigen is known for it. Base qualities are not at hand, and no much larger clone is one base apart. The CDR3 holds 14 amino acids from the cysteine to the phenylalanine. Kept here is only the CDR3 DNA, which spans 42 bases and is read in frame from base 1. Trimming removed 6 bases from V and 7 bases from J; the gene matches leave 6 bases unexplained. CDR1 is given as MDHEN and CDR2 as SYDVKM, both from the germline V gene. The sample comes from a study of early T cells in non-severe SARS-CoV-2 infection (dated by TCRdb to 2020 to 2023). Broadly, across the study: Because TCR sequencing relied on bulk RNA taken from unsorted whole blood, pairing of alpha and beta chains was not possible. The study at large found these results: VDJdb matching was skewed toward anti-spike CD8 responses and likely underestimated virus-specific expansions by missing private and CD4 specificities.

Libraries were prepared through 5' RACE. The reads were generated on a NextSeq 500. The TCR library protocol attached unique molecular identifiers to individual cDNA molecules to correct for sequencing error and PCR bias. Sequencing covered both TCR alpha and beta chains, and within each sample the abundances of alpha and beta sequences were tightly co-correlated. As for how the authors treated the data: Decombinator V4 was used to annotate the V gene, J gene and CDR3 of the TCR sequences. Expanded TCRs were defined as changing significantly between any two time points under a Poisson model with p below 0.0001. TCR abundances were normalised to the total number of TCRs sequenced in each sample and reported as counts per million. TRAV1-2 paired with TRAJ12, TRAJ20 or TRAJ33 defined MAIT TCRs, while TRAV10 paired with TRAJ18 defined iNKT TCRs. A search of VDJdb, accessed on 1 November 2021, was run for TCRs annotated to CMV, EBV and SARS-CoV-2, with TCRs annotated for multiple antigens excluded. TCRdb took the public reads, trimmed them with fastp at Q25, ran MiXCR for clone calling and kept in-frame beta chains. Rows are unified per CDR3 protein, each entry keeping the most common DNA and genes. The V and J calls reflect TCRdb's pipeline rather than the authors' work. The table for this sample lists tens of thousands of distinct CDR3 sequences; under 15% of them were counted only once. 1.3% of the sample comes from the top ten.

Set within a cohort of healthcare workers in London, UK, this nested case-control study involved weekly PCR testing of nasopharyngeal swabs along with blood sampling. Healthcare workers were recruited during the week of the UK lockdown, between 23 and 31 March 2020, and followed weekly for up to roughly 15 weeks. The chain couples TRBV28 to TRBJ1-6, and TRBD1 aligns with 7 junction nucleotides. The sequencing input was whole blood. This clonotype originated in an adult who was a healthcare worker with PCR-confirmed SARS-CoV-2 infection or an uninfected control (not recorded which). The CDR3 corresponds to CASRDGTVNSPLHF. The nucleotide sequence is TGTGCCAGCAGAGACGGGACAGTAAATTCACCCCTCCACTTT. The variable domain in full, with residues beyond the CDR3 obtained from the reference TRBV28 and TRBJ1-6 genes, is DVKVTQSSRYLVKRTGEKVFLECVQDMDHENMFWYRQDPGLGLRLIYFSYDVKMKEKGDIPEGYSVSREKKERFSLILESASTNQTSMYLCASRDGTVNSPLHFGNGTRLTVT.